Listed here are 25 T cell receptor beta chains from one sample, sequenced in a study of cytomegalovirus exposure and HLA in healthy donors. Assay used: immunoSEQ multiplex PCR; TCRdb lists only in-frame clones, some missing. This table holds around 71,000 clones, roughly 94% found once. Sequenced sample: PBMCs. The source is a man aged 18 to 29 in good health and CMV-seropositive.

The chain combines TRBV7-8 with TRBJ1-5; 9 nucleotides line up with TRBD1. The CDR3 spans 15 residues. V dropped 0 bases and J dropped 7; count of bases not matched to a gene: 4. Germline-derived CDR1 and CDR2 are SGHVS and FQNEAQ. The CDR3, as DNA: TGTGCCAGCAGCTTAGCCGGGACAGGGATCCAGCCCCAGCATTTT. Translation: CASSLAGTGIQPQHF.

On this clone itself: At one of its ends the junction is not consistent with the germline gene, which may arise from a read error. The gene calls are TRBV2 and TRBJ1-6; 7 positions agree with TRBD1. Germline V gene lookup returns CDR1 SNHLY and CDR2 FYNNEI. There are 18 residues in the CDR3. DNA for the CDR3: TGTGCCAGCAGCGAAGTATCCGGGACAGCCCTATATAATTCACCCCTCCACTTT. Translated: CASSEVSGTALYNSPLHF.

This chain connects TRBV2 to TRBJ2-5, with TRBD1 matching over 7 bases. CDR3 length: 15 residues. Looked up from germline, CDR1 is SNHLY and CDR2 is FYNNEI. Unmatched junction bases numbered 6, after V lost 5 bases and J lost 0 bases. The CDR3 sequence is CASSHFDRDQETQYF. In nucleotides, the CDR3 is TGTGCCAGCAGTCATTTTGACAGGGACCAAGAGACCCAGTACTTC.

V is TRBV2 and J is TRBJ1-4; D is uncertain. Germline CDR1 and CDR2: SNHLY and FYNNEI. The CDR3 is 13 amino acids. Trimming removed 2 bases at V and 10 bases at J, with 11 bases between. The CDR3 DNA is TGTGCCAGCAGTGAATTTTCTCGCGGAAAACTGTTTTTT. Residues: CASSEFSRGKLFF.

CDR3 DNA: TGTGCCAGCAGCCGAGAAAACACTGAAGCTTTCTTT. Translating it yields CASSRENTEAFF. The chain couples TRBV7-9 to TRBJ1-1; D not certain. V was clipped by 5 bases and J by 2 bases, with 6 bases between them. Germline lookup yields CDR1 SEHNR and CDR2 FQNEAQ (reference sequence). This CDR3 spans 12 amino acids. Looking up the rest from reference TRBV7-9 and TRBJ1-1 gives the full variable domain: DTGVSQNPRHKITKRGQNVTFRCDPISEHNRLYWYRQTLGQGPEFLTYFQNEAQLEKSRLLSDRFSAERPKGSFSTLEIQRTEQGDSAMYLCASSRENTEAFFGQGTRLTVV.

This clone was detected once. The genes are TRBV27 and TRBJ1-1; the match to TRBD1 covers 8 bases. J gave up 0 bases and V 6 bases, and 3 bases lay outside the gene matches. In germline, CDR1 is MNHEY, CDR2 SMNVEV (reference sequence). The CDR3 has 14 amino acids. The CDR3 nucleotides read TGTGCCAGCAGGCTGGGACAGGTGAACACTGAAGCTTTCTTT. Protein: CASRLGQVNTEAFF.

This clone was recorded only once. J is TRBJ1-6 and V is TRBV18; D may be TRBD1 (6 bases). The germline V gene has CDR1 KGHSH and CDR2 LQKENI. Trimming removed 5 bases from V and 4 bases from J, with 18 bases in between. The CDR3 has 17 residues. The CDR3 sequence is CASSSRMSGVYNSPLHF. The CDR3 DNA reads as TGTGCCAGCTCATCCCGTATGTCAGGGGTGTATAATTCACCCCTCCACTTT.

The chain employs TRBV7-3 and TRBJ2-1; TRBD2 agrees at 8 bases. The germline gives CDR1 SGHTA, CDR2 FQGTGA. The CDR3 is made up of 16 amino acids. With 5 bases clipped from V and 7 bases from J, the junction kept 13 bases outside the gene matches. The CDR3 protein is CASSDNFRTSRNEQFF. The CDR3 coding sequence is TGTGCCAGCAGCGACAATTTCAGGACTAGCCGGAATGAGCAGTTCTTC. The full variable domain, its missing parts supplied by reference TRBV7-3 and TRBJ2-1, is GAGVSQTPSNKVTEKGKYVELRCDPISGHTALYWYRQSLGQGPEFLIYFQGTGAADDSGLPNDRFFAVRPEGSVSTLKIQRTERGDSAVYLCASSDNFRTSRNEQFFGPGTRLTVL.

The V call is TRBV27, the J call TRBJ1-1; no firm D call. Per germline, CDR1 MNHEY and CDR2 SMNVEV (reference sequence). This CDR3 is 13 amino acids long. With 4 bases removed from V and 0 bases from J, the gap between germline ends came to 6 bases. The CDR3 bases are TGTGCCAGCAGTTACCGAGTGAACACTGAAGCTTTCTTT. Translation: CASSYRVNTEAFF.

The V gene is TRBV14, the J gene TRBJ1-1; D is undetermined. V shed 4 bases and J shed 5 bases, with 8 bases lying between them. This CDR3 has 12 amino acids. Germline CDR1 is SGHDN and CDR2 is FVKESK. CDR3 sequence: CASSLSKTEAFF. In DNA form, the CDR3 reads TGTGCCAGCAGCCTGAGTAAAACTGAAGCTTTCTTT.

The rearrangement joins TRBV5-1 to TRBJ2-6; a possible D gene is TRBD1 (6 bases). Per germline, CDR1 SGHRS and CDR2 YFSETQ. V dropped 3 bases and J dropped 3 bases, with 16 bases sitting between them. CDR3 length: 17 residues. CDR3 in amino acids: CASSWDNRVFGANVLTF. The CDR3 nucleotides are TGCGCCAGCAGCTGGGACAACAGGGTTTTTGGGGCCAACGTCCTGACTTTC.

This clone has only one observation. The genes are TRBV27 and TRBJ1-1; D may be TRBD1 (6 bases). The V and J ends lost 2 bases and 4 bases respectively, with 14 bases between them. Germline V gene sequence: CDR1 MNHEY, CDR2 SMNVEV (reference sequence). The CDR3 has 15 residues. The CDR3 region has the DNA TGTGCCAGCAGTTTAAGCAGGGGCCTCTTCACTGAAGCTTTCTTT. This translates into CASSLSRGLFTEAFF.

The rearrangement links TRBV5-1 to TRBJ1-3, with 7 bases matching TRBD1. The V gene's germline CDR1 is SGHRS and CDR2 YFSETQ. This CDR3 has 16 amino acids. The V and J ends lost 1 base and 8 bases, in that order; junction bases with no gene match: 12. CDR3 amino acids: CASSLSRGGGWDTIYF. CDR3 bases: TGCGCCAGCAGCTTGTCGAGAGGGGGCGGTTGGGACACCATATATTTT.

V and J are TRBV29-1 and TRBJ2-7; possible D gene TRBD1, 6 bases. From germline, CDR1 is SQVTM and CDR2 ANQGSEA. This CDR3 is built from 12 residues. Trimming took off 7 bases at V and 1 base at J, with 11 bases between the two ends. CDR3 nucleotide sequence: TGCAGCGGAACGACAGGTTCCTACGAGCAGTACTTC. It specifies CSGTTGSYEQYF.

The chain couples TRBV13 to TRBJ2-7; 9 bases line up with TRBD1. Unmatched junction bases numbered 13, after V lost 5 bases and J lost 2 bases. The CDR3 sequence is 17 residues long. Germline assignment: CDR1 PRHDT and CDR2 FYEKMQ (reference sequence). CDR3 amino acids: CASSRKSWDRATYEQYF. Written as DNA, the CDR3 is TGTGCCAGCAGCCGCAAATCATGGGACAGGGCAACCTACGAGCAGTACTTC. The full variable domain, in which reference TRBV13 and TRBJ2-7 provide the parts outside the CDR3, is AAGVIQSPRHLIKEKRETATLKCYPIPRHDTVYWYQQGPGQDPQFLISFYEKMQSDKGSIPDRFSAQQFSDYHSELNMSSLELGDSALYFCASSRKSWDRATYEQYFGPGTRLTVT.

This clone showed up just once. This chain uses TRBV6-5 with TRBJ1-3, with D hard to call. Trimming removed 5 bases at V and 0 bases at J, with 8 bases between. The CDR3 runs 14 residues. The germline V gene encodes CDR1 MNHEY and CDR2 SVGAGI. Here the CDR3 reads CASSKTDSGNTIYF. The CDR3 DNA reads TGTGCCAGCAGTAAAACAGACTCTGGAAACACCATATATTTT.

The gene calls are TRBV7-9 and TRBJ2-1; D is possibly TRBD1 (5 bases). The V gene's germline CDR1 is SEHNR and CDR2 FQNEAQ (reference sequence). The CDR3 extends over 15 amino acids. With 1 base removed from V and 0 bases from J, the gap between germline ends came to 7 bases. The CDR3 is CASSLDRGSYNEQFF. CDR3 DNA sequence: TGTGCCAGCAGCTTAGATAGGGGCTCCTACAATGAGCAGTTCTTC.

In DNA form, the CDR3 reads TGTGCCAGCTCCCTGGGACTAGCCCCCGAGCAGTACTTC. Translation: CASSLGLAPEQYF. V and J are TRBV18 and TRBJ2-7; 9 positions match TRBD2. The CDR3 has 13 amino acids. From germline, CDR1 is KGHSH and CDR2 LQKENI. Trimming at V came to 6 bases and at J to 6 bases, leaving 6 bases not matched to a gene.

The DNA for the CDR3 is TGCGCCAGCAGCCGGGACAGCGTACTCACCGGGGAGCTGTTTTTT. It translates to CASSRDSVLTGELFF. The chain has TRBV4-1 and TRBJ2-2; 7 positions agree with TRBD1. Germline assignment: CDR1 MGHRA and CDR2 YSYEKL. V was clipped by 4 bases and J by 4 bases; unmatched bases: 6. This CDR3 is 15 amino acids long.

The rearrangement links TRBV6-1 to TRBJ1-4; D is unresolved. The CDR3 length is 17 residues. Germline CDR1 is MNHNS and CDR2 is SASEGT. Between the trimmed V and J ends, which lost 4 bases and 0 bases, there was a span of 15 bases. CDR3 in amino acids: CASSVRSQPATNEKLFF. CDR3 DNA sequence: TGTGCCAGCAGTGTTCGATCACAGCCAGCAACTAATGAAAAACTGTTTTTT.

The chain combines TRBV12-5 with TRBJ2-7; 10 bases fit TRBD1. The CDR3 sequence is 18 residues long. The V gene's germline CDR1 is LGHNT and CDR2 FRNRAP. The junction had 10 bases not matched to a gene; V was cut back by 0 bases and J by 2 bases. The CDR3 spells CASGLVPTGGDLAYEQYF. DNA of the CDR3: TGTGCTAGTGGTTTGGTACCGACAGGGGGCGATCTCGCCTACGAGCAGTACTTC.

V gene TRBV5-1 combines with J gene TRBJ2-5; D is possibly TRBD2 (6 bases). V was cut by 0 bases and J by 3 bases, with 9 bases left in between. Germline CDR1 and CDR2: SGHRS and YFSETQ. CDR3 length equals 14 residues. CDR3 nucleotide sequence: TGCGCCAGCAGCTTGGGGGAGGTCGAAGAGACCCAGTACTTC. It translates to CASSLGEVEETQYF.

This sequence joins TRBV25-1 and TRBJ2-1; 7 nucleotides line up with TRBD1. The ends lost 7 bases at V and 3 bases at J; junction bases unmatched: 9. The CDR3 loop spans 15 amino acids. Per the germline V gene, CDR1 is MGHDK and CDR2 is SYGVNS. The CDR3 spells CASTHGQDFYNEQFF. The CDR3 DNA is TGTGCCAGCACCCACGGACAGGATTTCTACAATGAGCAGTTCTTC.

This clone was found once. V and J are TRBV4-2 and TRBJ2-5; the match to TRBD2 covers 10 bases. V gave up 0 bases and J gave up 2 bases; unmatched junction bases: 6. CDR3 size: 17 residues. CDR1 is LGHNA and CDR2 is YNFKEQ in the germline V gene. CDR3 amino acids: CASSQDPSGSSQETQYF. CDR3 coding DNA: TGTGCCAGCAGCCAAGACCCTAGCGGGAGTAGTCAAGAGACCCAGTACTTC.

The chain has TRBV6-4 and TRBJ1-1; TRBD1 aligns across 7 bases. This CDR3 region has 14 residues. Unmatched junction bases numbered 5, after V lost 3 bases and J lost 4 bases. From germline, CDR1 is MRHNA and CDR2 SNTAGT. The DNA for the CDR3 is TGTGCCAGCAGTGAGTTTTCAGGGGGCACTGAAGCTTTCTTT. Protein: CASSEFSGGTEAFF.